This T cell receptor beta chain appears in the sequencing data of a study of blood T cell repertoires in COVID-19. Study details: Researchers got acute and convalescent COVID-19 samples from the United States, Italy and Spain.

The CDR3 runs to 15 residues. The germline V gene has CDR1 LNHNV and CDR2 YYDKDF (reference sequence). V lost 0 bases and J lost 7, with 10 bases in between. Original methodology: Estimation of nucleated cell counts relied on the amplification of reference gene primers. Data came from immunoSEQ multiplex PCR; TCRdb stores just in-frame clones and leaves some out. That table furnishes V, J and clone size, whereas the DNA furnished D and trimming. The sample carries some 150,000 clones, about four fifths recorded once. This chain joins TRBV15 and TRBJ1-6, with a possible D match to TRBD1 (5 bases). Material: PBMCs or T cells enriched from blood (not recorded which). This clonotype originated in a woman in her 50s who had been exposed to COVID-19. The CDR3 region is CATSREVTDNSPLHF. The CDR3 bases are TGTGCCACCAGCAGAGAGGTGACAGACAATTCACCCCTCCACTTT.